Each of the 27 T cell receptor beta chains below was sequenced from the same sample in a study of T-cell memory formation after mild COVID-19. TCRdb analysed the 5' RACE reads with MiXCR anew, one entry per CDR3 protein. The repertoire has 400,000 to 450,000 distinct CDR3 sequences, more than 15% of them found once; the top ten carry 20% to 25%. The sequencing input was PBMCs or a T cell subset sorted from them (not recorded which). The receptor source for this set is a man between 18 and 35 years old who had mild COVID-19 (a few samples of this study predate the infection). Cell type and time point are not known.

The V gene is TRBV20-1, the J gene TRBJ2-7; 12 nucleotides align to TRBD2. The CDR3 is 15 residues long. Germline V gene data show CDR1 as DFQATT and CDR2 as SNEGSKA (reference sequence). Trimming took 5 bases from V and 0 from J; bases not matched to a gene: 5. CDR3 nucleotides: TGCAGTGCTCGAGGACTAGCGGGGAGCTCCTACGAGCAGTACTTC. As protein: CSARGLAGSSYEQYF.

In DNA, the CDR3 is TGCGCCAGCAGCCAAGTTCAGGGGGCAGAGACCCAGTACTTC. Protein: CASSQVQGAETQYF. The V gene is TRBV4-1, the J gene TRBJ2-5; TRBD1 aligns across 8 bases. This CDR3 comprises 14 residues. Trimming cost V 1 base and J 4 bases; bases outside gene matches: 2. Per germline, CDR1 MGHRA and CDR2 YSYEKL.

This clonotype has a count of ten or more. The V gene is TRBV12-3 or TRBV12-4, the J gene TRBJ2-2; D is unclear. Trimming left V 6 bases short and J 1 base short, with 9 bases between. This CDR3 has 14 amino acids. The CDR3 nucleotides are TGTGCCAGCAGCCCCTCAGTGAACACCGGGGAGCTGTTTTTT. Translated, it gives CASSPSVNTGELFF.

The table lists this clonotype with many counts. The CDR3, as DNA: TGTGCCAGCAGTTTAATCCGGGGGGGTACAGATACGCAGTATTTT. It specifies CASSLIRGGTDTQYF. The chain has TRBV28 and TRBJ2-3; 8 bases are a match to TRBD2. Losses at the gene ends were 2 bases for V and 3 bases for J; bases not matched to a gene: 4. The CDR3 extends over 15 amino acids. Germline values: CDR1 MDHEN, CDR2 SYDVKM.

This sequence joins TRBV5-1 and TRBJ2-1; 10 nucleotides line up with TRBD2. Germline-derived CDR1 and CDR2 are SGHRS and YFSETQ. This CDR3 contains 18 residues. The V and J ends lost 4 bases and 2 bases, in that order; junction bases with no gene match: 12. CDR3 residues: CASSSARSGGNTYNEQFF. Written as DNA, the CDR3 is TGCGCCAGCAGCAGCGCGCGTAGCGGGGGGAATACCTACAATGAGCAGTTCTTC.

J is TRBJ1-1 and V is TRBV4-3; D call uncertain. The CDR3 totals 15 residues. The V gene lost 0 bases and the J gene lost 1 base, with 9 bases spanning the gap. The germline gives CDR1 LGHNA, CDR2 YSLEER. CDR3 DNA sequence: TGCGCCAGCAGCCAAGACTCTACGCCGAACACTGAAGCTTTCTTT. Translating it yields CASSQDSTPNTEAFF.

The chain combines TRBV15 with TRBJ1-4; 9 nucleotides match TRBD1. Germline lookup yields CDR1 LNHNV and CDR2 YYDKDF (reference sequence). This CDR3 spans 15 amino acids. V shed 5 bases and J 7 bases; nucleotides not matched to a gene: 8. The CDR3 protein is CATSGGTGMGEKLFF. The CDR3 nucleotides read TGTGCCACCAGCGGTGGGACAGGGATGGGTGAAAAACTGTTTTTT.

This clonotype was seen more than once but under ten times. The CDR3 bases are TGCAGTGCTAGAGGGGCAGGACAGGGGGCGATGGGCACTGAAGCTTTCTTT. As protein: CSARGAGQGAMGTEAFF. The chain combines TRBV20-1 with TRBJ1-1, with TRBD1 matching over 11 bases. Germline V lookup: CDR1 DFQATT, CDR2 SNEGSKA (reference sequence). This CDR3 contains 17 residues. V was pared by 1 base and J by 4 bases, with 11 bases of the junction left unmatched.

This clonotype was detected a few times. The chain joins TRBV18 to TRBJ1-2; a possible D gene is TRBD1 (5 bases). The CDR3 extends over 16 amino acids. The germline V gene has CDR1 KGHSH and CDR2 LQKENI. V was pared by 4 bases and J by 4 bases, with 19 bases between. The CDR3 DNA follows: TGTGCCAGCTCACTACGAGATGGGGTAGGGGCCTATGGCTACACCTTC. Protein: CASSLRDGVGAYGYTF.

This chain joins TRBV20-1 and TRBJ2-2; 10 bases agree with TRBD2. Germline V CDR1 and CDR2: DFQATT, SNEGSKA (reference sequence). The CDR3 loop spans 16 amino acids. The ends lost 3 bases at V and 4 bases at J; junction bases unmatched: 8. The CDR3 nucleotides read TGCAGTGCTAGGTCAAGCGGGGGGGCCAGCACCGGGGAGCTGTTTTTT. The encoded protein is CSARSSGGASTGELFF.

This clonotype was observed many times. CDR3 region: CASSEGPGGAYNYGYTF. The CDR3 DNA sequence: TGTGCCAGCAGTGAAGGTCCGGGGGGGGCCTACAACTATGGCTACACCTTC. The chain joins TRBV2 to TRBJ1-2, with D perhaps matching TRBD1 (6 bases). The CDR3 has 17 residues. Germline CDR1 SNHLY, CDR2 FYNNEI. V shed 1 base and J shed 2 bases, with 17 bases lying between them.

This clonotype has a handful of counts. The chain uses TRBV28 and TRBJ2-5, with D perhaps TRBD2 (5 bases). Trimming stripped 4 bases from V and 2 bases from J, with 8 bases between. This CDR3 has 13 residues. Germline CDR1 and CDR2: MDHEN and SYDVKM. The DNA of the CDR3 is TGTGCCAGCAGTTCACTAGTACAAGAGACCCAGTACTTC. Translating it yields CASSSLVQETQYF.

The V call is TRBV6-6, the J call TRBJ1-5; D unclear. Germline assignment: CDR1 MNHNY and CDR2 SVGAGI (reference sequence). Trimming pared 2 bases from V and 1 base from J, leaving 6 bases between. The CDR3 runs to 14 residues. The CDR3 region is CASSYMNSNQPQHF. The CDR3 DNA reads as TGTGCCAGCAGTTACATGAACAGCAATCAGCCCCAGCATTTT.

This clonotype appeared many times. The chain uses TRBV12-3 or TRBV12-4 and TRBJ1-4; TRBD1 might be the D (5 bases). Trimming took off 5 bases at V and 6 bases at J, with 7 bases between the two ends. The CDR3 is 12 amino acids. The CDR3 here is CASSPGYEKLFF. CDR3 in DNA: TGTGCCAGCAGTCCAGGGTATGAAAAACTGTTTTTT.

This clonotype was picked up one time. The chain combines TRBV6-5 with TRBJ1-2; D possibly corresponds to TRBD1 (5 bases). The CDR3 is made up of 15 amino acids. Deletions cut 4 bases from V and 8 bases from J, with 20 bases between. The germline V gene has CDR1 MNHEY and CDR2 SVGAGI. The CDR3 DNA follows: TGTGCCAGCAGTTCCACAGGTCTATCTGACCGGGGCTACACCTTC. Translating gives CASSSTGLSDRGYTF.

This clonotype was counted a few times. The chain has TRBV7-7 and TRBJ2-3; 10 bases are shared with TRBD2. Germline CDR1 reads SSHAT; CDR2 reads FNYEAQ (reference sequence). V was pared by 5 bases and J by 4 bases, with 6 bases of the junction left unmatched. The CDR3 length is 15 residues. The CDR3 loop reads CASSPAGGRSDTQYF. The DNA of the CDR3 is TGTGCCAGCAGCCCAGCGGGGGGGCGATCAGATACGCAGTATTTT.

Many counts were recorded for this clonotype. The chain recombines TRBV4-2 with TRBJ2-2, with 13 bases that match TRBD2. The germline V gene has CDR1 LGHNA and CDR2 YNFKEQ. Trimming cost V 5 bases and J 6 bases; bases outside gene matches: 9. The CDR3 length is 17 residues. CDR3 residues: CASSFPGTSGDSGELFF. In nucleotides, the CDR3 is TGTGCCAGCAGCTTCCCCGGGACTAGCGGGGACTCCGGGGAGCTGTTTTTT.

Concerning this clonotype: An end of the junction differs from the germline gene, which may be a read error. CDR3 DNA: TGCAGTGCTAGAGTAGGGGCTATGAGCAATCAGCCCAAGCATTTT. This encodes CSARVGAMSNQPKHF. The rearrangement joins TRBV20-1 to TRBJ1-5, with a weak D call TRBD1 (5 bases). Germline values: CDR1 DFQATT, CDR2 SNEGSKA (reference sequence). The CDR3 loop spans 15 amino acids.

As DNA, the CDR3 is TGTGCCAGCAGCGTAGGTCCCCAAGAGGGTCGAGAGACCCAGTACTTC. Translation gives CASSVGPQEGRETQYF. The rearrangement links TRBV9 to TRBJ2-5, with D perhaps matching TRBD2 (5 bases). Germline-derived CDR1 and CDR2 are SGDLS and YYNGEE. Between the trimmed V and J ends, which lost 0 bases and 4 bases, there was a span of 16 bases. The CDR3 contains 16 residues.

V is TRBV24-1 and J is TRBJ1-2, with a weak D call TRBD1 (6 bases). Per the germline V gene, CDR1 is KGHDR and CDR2 is SFDVKD. The CDR3 has 15 residues. V was shortened by 4 bases and J by 2 bases, with 13 bases between the two germline ends. The DNA of the CDR3 is TGTGCCACCAGTGACCGTGACAGGACCAACTATGGCTACACCTTC. Translation: CATSDRDRTNYGYTF.

The J gene is TRBJ1-2, the V gene TRBV12-3 or TRBV12-4, with 9 bases matching TRBD1. Unmatched junction bases numbered 7, after V lost 4 bases and J lost 1 base. The CDR3 contains 16 residues. The CDR3 nucleotides are TGTGCCAGCAGTTATGGGACAGGGACTCTTAACTATGGCTACACCTTC. Translation gives CASSYGTGTLNYGYTF.

This sequence joins TRBV7-9 and TRBJ1-2; no reliable D call. Germline CDR1 reads SEHNR; CDR2 reads FQNEAQ (reference sequence). Between the trimmed V and J ends, which lost 0 bases and 3 bases, there was a span of 5 bases. The CDR3 has 13 residues. The CDR3 sequence is CASSLAGYYGYTF. CDR3 DNA: TGTGCCAGCAGCTTAGCCGGGTACTATGGCTACACCTTC.

This clonotype has a handful of counts. V and J are TRBV7-3 and TRBJ2-5; 15 bases line up with TRBD2. Trimming at V came to 5 bases and at J to 4 bases, leaving 8 bases not matched to a gene. The V gene's germline CDR1 is SGHTA and CDR2 FQGTGA. This CDR3 is built from 17 residues. The CDR3 spells CASSRGTSGGRRETQYF. CDR3 DNA sequence: TGTGCCAGCAGCCGAGGGACTAGCGGGGGGAGGCGAGAGACCCAGTACTTC.

This clonotype was seen a handful of times. The genes are TRBV5-1 and TRBJ1-6; D is uncertain. The CDR3 is 14 residues long. Between the trimmed V and J ends, which lost 2 bases and 10 bases, there was a span of 13 bases. Germline V gene sequence: CDR1 SGHRS, CDR2 YFSETQ. CDR3 DNA sequence: TGCGCCAGCAGCTTTCAACTCGGCGGGTCACCCCTCCACTTT. Encoded protein: CASSFQLGGSPLHF. Variable domain in full (rest from reference TRBV5-1 and TRBJ1-6): KAGVTQTPRYLIKTRGQQVTLSCSPISGHRSVSWYQQTPGQGLQFLFEYFSETQRNKGNFPGRFSGRQFSNSRSEMNVSTLELGDSALYLCASSFQLGGSPLHFGNGTRLTVT.

The gene calls are TRBV20-1 and TRBJ2-3; TRBD1 agrees at 8 bases. CDR3 length equals 15 residues. V lost 6 bases to trimming and J lost 1 base; unmatched junction nucleotides: 9. Germline CDR1 and CDR2: DFQATT and SNEGSKA (reference sequence). In nucleotides, the CDR3 is TGCAGTGCCCCCGCCCCGACAGGGGGCACAGATACGCAGTATTTT. It specifies CSAPAPTGGTDTQYF.

The J gene is TRBJ1-1, the V gene TRBV4-2; D is perhaps TRBD1 (6 bases). CDR1 and CDR2 from the germline V gene are LGHNA and YNFKEQ. Deletions cut 4 bases from V and 4 bases from J, with 10 bases between. The CDR3 sequence is 13 residues long. The CDR3 region is CASSRETGTEAFF. CDR3 DNA: TGTGCCAGCAGCCGAGAGACAGGCACTGAAGCTTTCTTT.

This clonotype was detected only a few times. This chain uses TRBV12-3 or TRBV12-4 with TRBJ2-3; 9 nucleotides align to TRBD2. With 2 bases clipped from V and 8 bases from J, the junction kept 8 bases outside the gene matches. This CDR3 spans 15 amino acids. The CDR3 DNA sequence: TGTGCCAGCAGTTTAACTAGCGGGCCTTCGGTTACGCAGTATTTT. Translating it yields CASSLTSGPSVTQYF.